This TCR beta chain emerged from a study of T cell repertoires in cytomegalovirus infection (dated by TCRdb to between 2017 and 2020). Context from the whole study: The HLA type of each donor mattered for the analysis, because public TCR beta signatures pointed to carriage of CMV infection along with the matching HLA type. Results and caveats for the whole study, not just this receptor: In both this cohort and an independent approximately 400-donor cohort, the cumulative frequency of public TCR beta family members distinguished carriers of CMV infection plus the relevant HLA type. The ex vivo response was dominated by HLA-C-restricted CMV-specific TCR beta clonotypes, which also provided the single most frequent clonotype in two of eight donors.

TCRdb shows the sequencer as Illumina HiSeq 1500. TCRdb passed the public sequencing reads through fastp at Q25 and MiXCR, retaining productive beta sequences. Entries that share a CDR3 protein sequence are merged under the most common genes and DNA. The sample profile shows approximately 240,000 distinct CDR3 sequences; about 12% of them were found once. The ten largest clones represent 1.5% to 2% of the sample. This clonotype was seen repeatedly, ten times or more. There is no known antigen for this receptor. Per-base quality was not reported, and no clone a single base away is much larger than it. The receptor was derived from a human donor in good health (CMV status not recorded). Some clones in this sample may be carry-over from other donors' samples. Sequences were obtained from PBMCs.

Here the CDR3 is given as CASSTQTHSGGDEKLFF. The DNA sequence is TGTGCCAGCTCAACACAAACCCACTCCGGCGGCGATGAAAAACTGTTTTTT. The sequence links TRBV18 to TRBJ1-4; there is no confident call for the D gene. The CDR3, from cysteine to phenylalanine, totals 17 residues. Only the CDR3 portion is preserved as DNA: 51 bases, with reading frame beginning at the first base. Taken from the germline V gene, the CDR1 and CDR2 loops are KGHSH and LQKENI. Trimming at the junction amounts to 5 bases on V and 6 bases on J, and the germline ends lie 22 bases apart.